The present entry profiles one T cell receptor (beta chain) with its context. Germline assignment: CDR1 SGHDT and CDR2 YYEEEE. This CDR3 contains 12 residues. V was shortened by 5 bases and J by 9 bases, with 12 bases between the two germline ends. Regarding treatment: approximately 18 received Ad26.COV2.S at low or high dose, single or two shots; about 5 received placebo; per-sample allocation not given. Day 63 after the first vaccine or placebo injection was the time point for sampling. The source of the sample is a study of Ad26.COV2.S vaccination and SARS-CoV-2 variants. Sequenced by immunoSEQ multiplex PCR; TCRdb stores in-frame clones only, minus some. The table records about 410,000 clones, 88% of them present only once.

The sequence derives from a person aged 18-60 years who received the Ad26.COV2.S COVID-19 vaccine or a placebo. The chain is built from TRBV5-6 and TRBJ2-1; the D gene is possibly TRBD1 (5 bases). The sample was peripheral blood, taken in a trial of Ad26.COV2.S vaccine versus placebo. CDR3 loop: CASRPQGSEQFF. The CDR3 nucleotides read TGTGCCAGCAGACCCCAGGGTAGTGAGCAGTTCTTC.